The entry below gives a single TCR beta chain sequence along with its context. This specimen comes from a study of cytomegalovirus exposure and HLA in healthy donors. The PCR had 60 Vbeta and 13 Jbeta primers. The data were produced by immunoSEQ multiplex PCR, yet TCRdb's version contains in-frame clones alone and is incomplete. The sample shows roughly 170,000 clones, 80% of them seen only once. Sequencing was carried out using PBMCs. The origin of this receptor is a man aged 25 to 40 in good health and CMV-seropositive.

CDR3 in amino acids: CASRETSGSRSEQYF. The CDR3 DNA is TGCGCCAGCAGAGAGACTAGCGGGAGTCGGAGCGAGCAGTACTTC. The chain is built from TRBV5-1 and TRBJ2-7; 12 bases map to TRBD2. This CDR3 comprises 15 residues. V dropped 5 bases and J dropped 6; count of bases not matched to a gene: 9. The germline V gene encodes CDR1 SGHRS and CDR2 YFSETQ.